This TCR beta chain appears in the sequencing data of a study of shared clonotypes between healthy human individuals. Study conclusions and caveats: Larger estimated richness was generally seen in naive subsets than in memory subsets.

Original methodology: ImmunoSEQ supplied junction-only sequences lacking quality scores, so filtering was different. Sequencing used immunoSEQ multiplex PCR; TCRdb keeps in-frame clones, though not all of them. Clone size and the V and J calls come from that table; the DNA yielded D and trimming. Of over 300,000 clones listed, around 87% are singletons. In germline, CDR1 is SGHAT, CDR2 FQNNGV. The length of the CDR3 is 15 residues. The V gene end was trimmed by 5 bases and the J gene end by 4 bases; junction bases not matched to a gene: 10. On this clone: Its antigen is undetermined.

J is TRBJ2-7 and V is TRBV11-2; TRBD2 matches at 8 bases. The clonotype originates from a man in his late teens or twenties in good health. The sequencing sample was made of memory CD8+ T cells sorted from blood. As for subset: CD45RO+ cells pooled with CCR7-negative TemRA cells. CDR3 DNA: TGTGCCAGCAGCGTCTCAGCGGGAGAGTCATACGAGCAGTACTTC. This gives the protein CASSVSAGESYEQYF.